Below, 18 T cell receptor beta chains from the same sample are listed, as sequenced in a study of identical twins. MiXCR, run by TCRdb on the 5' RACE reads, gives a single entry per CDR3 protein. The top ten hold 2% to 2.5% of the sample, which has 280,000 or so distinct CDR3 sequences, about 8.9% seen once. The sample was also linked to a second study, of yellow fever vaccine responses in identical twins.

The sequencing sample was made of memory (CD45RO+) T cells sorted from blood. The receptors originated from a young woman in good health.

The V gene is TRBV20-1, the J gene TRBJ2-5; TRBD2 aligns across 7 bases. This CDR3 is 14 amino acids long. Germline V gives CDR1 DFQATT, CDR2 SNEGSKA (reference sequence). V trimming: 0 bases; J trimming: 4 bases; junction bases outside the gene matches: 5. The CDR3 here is CSAREGGGLETQYF. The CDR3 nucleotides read TGCAGTGCTAGAGAGGGGGGAGGGTTAGAGACCCAGTACTTC.

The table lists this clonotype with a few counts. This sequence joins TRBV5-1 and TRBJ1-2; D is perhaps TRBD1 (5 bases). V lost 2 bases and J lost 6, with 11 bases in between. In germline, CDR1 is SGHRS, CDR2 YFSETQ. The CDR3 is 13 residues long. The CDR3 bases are TGCGCCAGCAGCTTAGTGTCAGGGCATGGCTACACCTTC. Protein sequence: CASSLVSGHGYTF. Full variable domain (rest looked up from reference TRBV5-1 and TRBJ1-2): KAGVTQTPRYLIKTRGQQVTLSCSPISGHRSVSWYQQTPGQGLQFLFEYFSETQRNKGNFPGRFSGRQFSNSRSEMNVSTLELGDSALYLCASSLVSGHGYTFGSGTRLTVV.

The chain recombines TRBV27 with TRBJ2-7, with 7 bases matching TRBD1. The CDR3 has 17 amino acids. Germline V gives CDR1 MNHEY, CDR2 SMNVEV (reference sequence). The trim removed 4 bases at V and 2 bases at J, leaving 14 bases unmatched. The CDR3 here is CASSSEYGTAETYEQYV. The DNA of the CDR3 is TGTGCCAGCAGTTCCGAATATGGGACAGCTGAAACCTACGAGCAGTACGTC.

CDR3 amino acids: CASGVIQGPNEKLFF. CDR3 DNA sequence: TGTGCCAGCGGAGTTATACAGGGTCCTAATGAAAAACTGTTTTTT. The gene calls are TRBV25-1 and TRBJ1-4, with TRBD1 as a possible D gene (6 bases). This CDR3 region has 15 residues. The V and J ends lost 8 bases and 3 bases respectively, with 16 bases between them. Per germline, CDR1 MGHDK and CDR2 SYGVNS.

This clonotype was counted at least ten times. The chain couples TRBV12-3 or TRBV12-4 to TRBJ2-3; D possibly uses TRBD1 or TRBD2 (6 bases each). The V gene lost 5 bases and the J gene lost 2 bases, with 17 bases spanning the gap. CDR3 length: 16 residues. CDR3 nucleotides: TGTGCCAGCAGTAAGGGGGGTCGGCAGATCACAGATACGCAGTATTTT. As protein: CASSKGGRQITDTQYF.

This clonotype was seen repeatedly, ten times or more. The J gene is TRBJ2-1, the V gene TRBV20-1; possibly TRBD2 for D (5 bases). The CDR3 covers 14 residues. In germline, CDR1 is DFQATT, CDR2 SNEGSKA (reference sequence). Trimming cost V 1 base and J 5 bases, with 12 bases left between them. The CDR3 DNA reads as TGCAGTGCTAGAGGGCTAGGAGCGGACAATGAGCAGTTCTTC. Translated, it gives CSARGLGADNEQFF.

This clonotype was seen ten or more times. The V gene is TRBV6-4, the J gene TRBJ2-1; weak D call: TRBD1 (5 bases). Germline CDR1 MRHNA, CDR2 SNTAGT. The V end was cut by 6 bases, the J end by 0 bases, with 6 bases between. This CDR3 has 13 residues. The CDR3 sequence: CASSDSSYNEQFF. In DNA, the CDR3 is TGTGCCAGCAGCGACAGCTCCTACAATGAGCAGTTCTTC.

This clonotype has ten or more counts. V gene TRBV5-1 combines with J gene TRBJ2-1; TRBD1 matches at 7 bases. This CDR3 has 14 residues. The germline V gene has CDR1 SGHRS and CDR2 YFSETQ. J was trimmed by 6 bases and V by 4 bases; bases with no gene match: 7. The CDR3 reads CASSKLDRVNEQFF. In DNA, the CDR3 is TGCGCCAGCAGCAAACTTGACAGGGTCAATGAGCAGTTCTTC.

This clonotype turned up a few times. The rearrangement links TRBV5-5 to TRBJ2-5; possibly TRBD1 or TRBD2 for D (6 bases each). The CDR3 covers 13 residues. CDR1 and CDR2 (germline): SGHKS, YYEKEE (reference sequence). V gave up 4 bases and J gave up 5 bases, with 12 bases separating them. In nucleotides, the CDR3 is TGTGCCAGCAGCCAAGGGGGGACGGAGACCCAGTACTTC. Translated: CASSQGGTETQYF.

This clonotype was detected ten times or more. The CDR3 here is CASSGLVSTDTQYF. The DNA for the CDR3 is TGTGCCAGCAGTGGACTCGTTTCCACAGATACGCAGTATTTT. The V and J genes are TRBV2 and TRBJ2-3; D is unresolved. CDR1 is SNHLY, CDR2 FYNNEI, per germline. The CDR3 has 14 amino acids. V was trimmed by 4 bases and J by 2 bases, leaving 10 bases between them.

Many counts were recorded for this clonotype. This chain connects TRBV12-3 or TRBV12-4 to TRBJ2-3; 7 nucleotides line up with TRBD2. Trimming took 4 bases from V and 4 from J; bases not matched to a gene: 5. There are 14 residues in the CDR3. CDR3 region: CASSSGEGSDTQYF. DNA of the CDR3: TGTGCCAGCAGTTCTGGGGAGGGGTCAGATACGCAGTATTTT.

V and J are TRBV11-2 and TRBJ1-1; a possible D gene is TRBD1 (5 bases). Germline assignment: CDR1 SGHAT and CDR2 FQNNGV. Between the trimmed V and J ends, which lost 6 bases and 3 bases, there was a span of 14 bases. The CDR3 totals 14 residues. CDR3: CASRAQVLHTEAFF. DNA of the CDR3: TGTGCCAGCAGAGCACAGGTTCTACACACTGAAGCTTTCTTT.

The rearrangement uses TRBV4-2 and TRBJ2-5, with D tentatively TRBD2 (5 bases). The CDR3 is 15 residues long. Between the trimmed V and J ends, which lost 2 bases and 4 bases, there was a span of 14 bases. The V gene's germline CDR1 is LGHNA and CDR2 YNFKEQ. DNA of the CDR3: TGTGCCAGCAGCCAATTTTGGGCCCGGGGAGAGACCCAGTACTTC. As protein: CASSQFWARGETQYF.

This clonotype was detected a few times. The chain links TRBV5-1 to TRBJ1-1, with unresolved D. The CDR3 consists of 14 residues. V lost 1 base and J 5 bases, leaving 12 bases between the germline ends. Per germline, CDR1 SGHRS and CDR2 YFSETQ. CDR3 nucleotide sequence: TGCGCCAGCAGCTTGCGGACCTCCGGGACTGAAGCTTTCTTT. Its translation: CASSLRTSGTEAFF.

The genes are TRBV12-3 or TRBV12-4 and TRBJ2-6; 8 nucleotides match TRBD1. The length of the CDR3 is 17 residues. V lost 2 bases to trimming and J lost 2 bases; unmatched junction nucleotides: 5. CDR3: CASSLRTGSAGANVLTF. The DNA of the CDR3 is TGTGCCAGCAGTTTACGGACAGGGTCTGCTGGGGCCAACGTCCTGACTTTC.

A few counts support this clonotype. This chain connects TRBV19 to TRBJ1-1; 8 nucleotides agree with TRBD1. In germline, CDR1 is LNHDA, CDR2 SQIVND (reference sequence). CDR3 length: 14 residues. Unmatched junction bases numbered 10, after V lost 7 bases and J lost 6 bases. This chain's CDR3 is CASKNGQGVSEAFF. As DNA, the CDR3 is TGTGCCAGTAAAAACGGACAGGGAGTATCTGAAGCTTTCTTT.

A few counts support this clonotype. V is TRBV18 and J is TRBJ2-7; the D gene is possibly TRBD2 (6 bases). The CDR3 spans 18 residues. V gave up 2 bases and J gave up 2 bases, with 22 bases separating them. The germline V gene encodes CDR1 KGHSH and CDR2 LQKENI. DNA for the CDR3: TGTGCCAGCTCACCAGGGAGGACTACCGGCAACGACCCCTACGAGCAGTACTTC. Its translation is CASSPGRTTGNDPYEQYF.

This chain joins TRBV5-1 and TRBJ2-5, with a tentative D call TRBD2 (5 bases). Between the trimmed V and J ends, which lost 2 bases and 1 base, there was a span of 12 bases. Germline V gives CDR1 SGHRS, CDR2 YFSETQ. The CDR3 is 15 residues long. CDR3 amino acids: CASSLGRRVQETQYF. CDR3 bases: TGCGCCAGCAGCTTAGGGAGACGGGTCCAAGAGACCCAGTACTTC.